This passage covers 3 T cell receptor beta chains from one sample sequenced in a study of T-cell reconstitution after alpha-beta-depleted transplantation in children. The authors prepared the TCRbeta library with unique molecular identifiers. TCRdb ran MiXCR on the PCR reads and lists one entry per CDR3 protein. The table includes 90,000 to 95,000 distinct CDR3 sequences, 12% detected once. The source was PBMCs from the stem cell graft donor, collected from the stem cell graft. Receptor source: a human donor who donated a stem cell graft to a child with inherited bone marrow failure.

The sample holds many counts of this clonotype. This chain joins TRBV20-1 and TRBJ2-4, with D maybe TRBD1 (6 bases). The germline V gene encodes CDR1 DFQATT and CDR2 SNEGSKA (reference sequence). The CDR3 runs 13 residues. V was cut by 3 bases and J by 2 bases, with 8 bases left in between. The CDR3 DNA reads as TGCAGTGCTAGCAGGGGATCCAAAAACATTCAGTACTTC. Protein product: CSASRGSKNIQYF.

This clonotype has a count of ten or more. CDR3 nucleotides: TGTGCCAGCAGCTTAGGGTCGTTACTCCGCGAAGAATATGGCTACACCTTC. It encodes CASSLGSLLREEYGYTF. The chain recombines TRBV7-2 with TRBJ1-2; D ambiguous. The CDR3 totals 17 residues. Trimming removed 1 base at V and 5 bases at J, with 20 bases between. Germline V CDR1 and CDR2: SGHTA, FQGNSA.

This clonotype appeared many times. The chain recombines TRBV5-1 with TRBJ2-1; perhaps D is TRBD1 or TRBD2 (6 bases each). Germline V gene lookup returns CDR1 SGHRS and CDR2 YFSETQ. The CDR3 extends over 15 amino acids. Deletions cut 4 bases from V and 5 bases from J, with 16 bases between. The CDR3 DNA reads TGCGCCAGCAGCCATGACTTGCGGGACAACAATGAGCAGTTCTTC. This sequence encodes CASSHDLRDNNEQFF.